These 26 T cell receptor beta chains were all obtained from the same sample, sequenced in a study of sequential checkpoint blockade in melanoma. This table comes from immunoSEQ multiplex PCR, and its TCRdb copy is limited to in-frame clones, with some not included. The repertoire holds some 7,000 clones, with 23% as singletons. The treatment denotes: randomized to nivolumab then ipilimumab (arm A) or the reverse (arm B). Sequencing used tumor tissue (inferred from file names), obtained from a patient given nivolumab and ipilimumab in sequence. Receptors were obtained from a human donor with melanoma.

The CDR3 is CATSRSRQVKGTEAFF. CDR3 in DNA: TGTGCCACCAGCAGATCGAGGCAGGTTAAGGGCACTGAAGCTTTCTTT. The rearrangement joins TRBV15 to TRBJ1-1; no definite D call. The CDR3 loop spans 16 amino acids. CDR1 and CDR2 from the germline V gene are LNHNV and YYDKDF (reference sequence). V was pared by 2 bases and J by 4 bases, with 17 bases between.

This clone has ten or more counts. The rearrangement links TRBV11-3 to TRBJ2-2, with D possibly matching TRBD1 (6 bases). The germline V and J ends were trimmed by 4 bases and 1 base, with 10 bases remaining between them. CDR1 and CDR2 (germline): SGHNT, YENEEA. The CDR3 extends over 15 amino acids. CDR3 in DNA: TGTGCCAGCAGCTCCGGGACAAGGAACACCGGGGAGCTGTTTTTT. Protein sequence: CASSSGTRNTGELFF.

The chain joins TRBV6-8 to TRBJ2-7; TRBD2 agrees at 8 bases. The J segment lost 0 bases and the V segment lost 1 base, leaving 8 bases of the junction unmatched. CDR3 length: 17 residues. Germline CDR1 reads MNHGY; CDR2 reads SAAAGT. This chain's CDR3 is CASSYLAGRAFSYEQYV. The CDR3 bases are TGTGCCAGCAGTTACTTAGCGGGACGCGCCTTCTCCTACGAGCAGTACGTC.

This sequence joins TRBV18 and TRBJ2-5; D possibly corresponds to TRBD1 (5 bases). CDR1 is KGHSH, CDR2 LQKENI, per germline. The V and J ends lost 4 bases and 5 bases respectively, with 20 bases between them. This CDR3 has 16 amino acids. The CDR3 loop is CASSLGAALLGETQYF. For the CDR3, the DNA is TGTGCCAGCTCACTAGGGGCAGCCCTCCTGGGGGAGACCCAGTACTTC.

This clone was seen just once. The gene calls are TRBV28 and TRBJ2-1; tentative D call: TRBD2 (6 bases). The length of the CDR3 is 15 residues. V was clipped by 7 bases and J by 1 base, with 14 bases between them. Per germline, CDR1 MDHEN and CDR2 SYDVKM. CDR3 sequence reads: CASTPGGFSYNEQFF. As DNA, the CDR3 is TGTGCCAGCACCCCCGGAGGGTTTTCCTACAATGAGCAGTTCTTC.

The chain joins TRBV18 to TRBJ1-2; no clear D gene. CDR1 is KGHSH and CDR2 is LQKENI in the germline V gene. Trimming removed 5 bases at V and 0 bases at J, with 10 bases between. The CDR3 sequence is 14 residues long. CDR3 in DNA: TGTGCCAGCTCAAACCAGGTCTCTAACTATGGCTACACCTTC. Protein: CASSNQVSNYGYTF.

Many counts were recorded for this clone. The chain is built from TRBV9 and TRBJ2-3; 8 nucleotides line up with TRBD2. Germline-derived CDR1 and CDR2 are SGDLS and YYNGEE. The CDR3 is 15 amino acids. Unmatched junction bases numbered 6, after V lost 5 bases and J lost 1 base. The CDR3 DNA follows: TGTGCCAGCAGTAATTTAGCGGGGCGCACAGATACGCAGTATTTT. The encoded protein is CASSNLAGRTDTQYF.

Ten or more counts support this clone. This chain connects TRBV6-8 to TRBJ2-7; D not certain. Per the germline V gene, CDR1 is MNHGY and CDR2 is SAAAGT. V shed 7 bases and J shed 5 bases, with 18 bases lying between them. CDR3 size: 14 residues. In DNA, the CDR3 is TGTGCCAGCACCCTATCTTTACCCAGCCACGAGCAGTACGTC. Encoded protein: CASTLSLPSHEQYV.

This clone came up a few times. The chain couples TRBV23-1 to TRBJ2-2; TRBD1 aligns across 9 bases. TRBV23-1 is flagged as an ORF with uncertain function. The V and J ends lost 6 bases and 7 bases, in that order; junction bases with no gene match: 3. The CDR3 runs 13 residues. CDR3 in amino acids: CASSLGQGGELFF. The CDR3 coding sequence is TGCGCCAGCAGCCTGGGACAGGGCGGGGAGCTGTTTTTT.

The sample holds many counts of this clone. The chain carries TRBV6-8 and TRBJ1-5; a possible D gene is TRBD1 (6 bases). With 6 bases removed from V and 5 bases from J, the gap between germline ends came to 11 bases. The CDR3 runs 13 residues. Germline V gene data show CDR1 as MNHGY and CDR2 as SAAAGT. CDR3 in amino acids: CASSRDNYQPQHF. CDR3 nucleotides: TGTGCCAGCAGCCGGGACAACTATCAGCCCCAGCATTTT.

The rearrangement uses TRBV19 and TRBJ2-2; 8 bases align to TRBD2. The CDR3 consists of 15 residues. Germline trimming cut 3 bases from V and 5 bases from J; bases unmatched to any gene: 5. Germline loops: CDR1 LNHDA, CDR2 SQIVND (reference sequence). DNA for the CDR3: TGTGCCAGTAGTATCTCACTAGCGGTAACCGGGGAGCTGTTTTTT. This codes for CASSISLAVTGELFF.

The rearrangement links TRBV6-8 to TRBJ2-2; unclear D gene. Germline loops: CDR1 MNHGY, CDR2 SAAAGT. The CDR3 runs 14 residues. Between the trimmed V and J ends, which lost 6 bases and 5 bases, there was a span of 13 bases. The CDR3 protein is CASSLEVGTGELFF. The CDR3 coding sequence is TGTGCCAGCAGCCTAGAAGTGGGGACCGGGGAGCTGTTTTTT.

This clone has ten or more counts. V and J are TRBV6-8 and TRBJ2-1; D might be TRBD2 (5 bases). The CDR3 spans 13 residues. V dropped 6 bases and J dropped 9 bases, with 15 bases sitting between them. Per germline, CDR1 MNHGY and CDR2 SAAAGT. The CDR3 loop is CASSGGFSGEQFF. The CDR3, as DNA: TGTGCCAGCAGCGGAGGTTTCTCTGGTGAGCAGTTCTTC.

This clone has just a few counts. The chain joins TRBV5-1 to TRBJ1-1; tentative D call: TRBD1 (5 bases). The CDR3 covers 15 residues. The germline V gene encodes CDR1 SGHRS and CDR2 YFSETQ. The V end lost 4 bases, the J end lost 5 bases, and 18 bases lay between the germline ends. CDR3 DNA sequence: TGCGCCAGCAGCGGGGGTCATCAGGGCGGTACTGAAGCTTTCTTT. Translated: CASSGGHQGGTEAFF.

In nucleotides, the CDR3 is TGTGCCAGCAGCTTGTCTGGACTAGCCCGCGGTGAGCAGTTCTTC. Its translation: CASSLSGLARGEQFF. The chain links TRBV11-3 to TRBJ2-1; 8 bases map to TRBD2. Germline V gene data show CDR1 as SGHNT and CDR2 as YENEEA. Losses at the gene ends were 3 bases for V and 9 bases for J; bases not matched to a gene: 10. This CDR3 spans 15 amino acids. Variable domain in full (rest from reference TRBV11-3 and TRBJ2-1): EAGVVQSPRYKIIEKKQPVAFWCNPISGHNTLYWYLQNLGQGPELLIRYENEEAVDDSQLPKDRFSAERLKGVDSTLKIQPAELGDSAVYLCASSLSGLARGEQFFGPGTRLTVL.

This clone was counted once. V and J are TRBV19 and TRBJ1-5, with a possible D match to TRBD1 (6 bases). The CDR3 is 15 amino acids. CDR1 and CDR2 from the germline V gene are LNHDA and SQIVND (reference sequence). The germline V and J ends were trimmed by 6 bases and 0 bases, with 12 bases remaining between them. CDR3 DNA sequence: TGTGCCAGTAGAACAGAGGGGGGTAGCAATCAGCCCCAGCATTTT. Protein product: CASRTEGGSNQPQHF.

This rearrangement joins TRBV15 to TRBJ2-1; 8 bases match TRBD2. The germline gives CDR1 LNHNV, CDR2 YYDKDF (reference sequence). V shed 5 bases and J 0 bases; nucleotides not matched to a gene: 3. This CDR3 is built from 15 residues. The CDR3 DNA sequence: TGTGCCACCAGCGTACGGGGGGGCTCCTACAATGAGCAGTTCTTC. Translated: CATSVRGGSYNEQFF.

This clone was seen many times. The gene calls are TRBV4-1 and TRBJ2-4; D possibly corresponds to TRBD1 (6 bases). CDR1 and CDR2 from the germline V gene are MGHRA and YSYEKL. V shed 4 bases and J shed 1 base, with 23 bases lying between them. The CDR3 runs to 19 residues. The DNA for the CDR3 is TGCGCCAGCAGCCGCCTTGGCGGAATCAGGGGTGCGGCCAAAAACATTCAGTACTTC. Protein: CASSRLGGIRGAAKNIQYF.

V is TRBV19 and J is TRBJ2-3; 7 positions agree with TRBD2. The CDR3 has 19 amino acids. J was trimmed by 1 base and V by 4 bases; bases with no gene match: 17. Germline V gene sequence: CDR1 LNHDA, CDR2 SQIVND (reference sequence). This CDR3 reads CASSSRSSGNAHRTDTQYF. The CDR3 DNA follows: TGTGCCAGTAGTAGCAGGTCCAGCGGGAACGCCCACCGCACAGATACGCAGTATTTT.

In its sample, this clone was seen a few times. V usage is TRBV6-8 and J usage is TRBJ2-2; D is possibly TRBD1 (5 bases). The germline V gene encodes CDR1 MNHGY and CDR2 SAAAGT. CDR3 size: 13 residues. Trimming left V 10 bases short and J 4 bases short, with 13 bases between. The CDR3 here is CAIKDKATGELFF. The CDR3 coding sequence is TGTGCCATCAAGGACAAAGCCACCGGGGAGCTGTTTTTT.

The chain joins TRBV19 to TRBJ2-5, with D perhaps TRBD2 (6 bases). Trimming shortened V by 4 bases and J by 5 bases, and 11 bases separated the two germline ends. This CDR3 has 13 amino acids. Per germline, CDR1 LNHDA and CDR2 SQIVND (reference sequence). The CDR3 DNA is TGTGCCAGTAGTACCCGGGACTGGGAGACCCAGTACTTC. Its protein product is CASSTRDWETQYF.

There are many counts of this clone. V and J are TRBV7-4 and TRBJ2-7; TRBD2 agrees at 11 bases. The ends lost 2 bases at V and 4 bases at J; junction bases unmatched: 1. Germline V gene lookup returns CDR1 SGHVT and CDR2 SQSDAQ. The CDR3 has 14 amino acids. CDR3 DNA sequence: TGTGCCAGCAGCTTAACTAGCGGGAGTTACGAGCAGTACGTC. This codes for CASSLTSGSYEQYV.

This clone showed up just a few times. The rearrangement uses TRBV29-1 and TRBJ1-3, with D possibly being TRBD1 (5 bases). The CDR3 spans 13 residues. Trimming shortened V by 4 bases and J by 8 bases, and 15 bases separated the two germline ends. The germline gives CDR1 SQVTM, CDR2 ANQGSEA. CDR3 in DNA: TGCAGCGTTGTAGGGGACCCCTTAGACACCATATATTTT. Translation: CSVVGDPLDTIYF.

In this sample, this clone turned up many times. This chain connects TRBV11-3 to TRBJ2-3; D perhaps matches TRBD1 (5 bases). Trimming took 3 bases from V and 8 from J, leaving 21 bases between them. Germline V CDR1 and CDR2: SGHNT, YENEEA. The CDR3 sequence is 16 residues long. CDR3 bases: TGTGCCAGCAGCTTGGATGTGTCGAGGCAGGGTGTTACGCAGTATTTT. Amino acids: CASSLDVSRQGVTQYF.

There are a few counts of this clone. The rearrangement joins TRBV11-3 to TRBJ2-2; TRBD2 agrees at 16 bases. The CDR3 contains 18 residues. Trimming removed 4 bases from V and 4 bases from J; junction bases left unmatched: 6. Germline V CDR1 and CDR2: SGHNT, YENEEA. CDR3 residues: CASSSGTSGRVRTGELFF. The DNA of the CDR3 is TGTGCCAGCAGCTCGGGGACTAGCGGGAGGGTTCGCACCGGGGAGCTGTTTTTT.

The chain combines TRBV11-3 with TRBJ2-7; 8 bases fit TRBD2. V shed 3 bases and J 4 bases; nucleotides not matched to a gene: 8. Germline V CDR1 and CDR2: SGHNT, YENEEA. The CDR3 length is 15 residues. This chain's CDR3 is CASSFVSGIPYEQYV. As DNA, the CDR3 is TGTGCCAGCAGCTTTGTTAGCGGGATACCTTACGAGCAGTACGTC.